This T cell receptor (beta chain) emerged from a study of cytotoxic CD8 clonotypes in ibrutinib-treated CLL. Roughly 1.8 micrograms of genomic DNA came from cryopreserved PBMCs for TCR beta libraries. Method: immunoSEQ multiplex PCR; TCRdb's copy keeps in-frame clones and lacks some. The sample has around 140,000 clones, 75% to 80% seen once; the top ten hold 4.5% to 6%. The germline gives CDR1 LNHDA, CDR2 SQIVND (reference sequence). V was pared by 6 bases and J by 10 bases, with 16 bases of the junction left unmatched. The CDR3 has 15 amino acids. Material: PBMCs, obtained after 24 months of ibrutinib treatment. The chain carries TRBV19 and TRBJ2-3, with 7 bases matching TRBD2. The TCR comes from a human donor with chronic lymphocytic leukemia. The CDR3 DNA reads as TGTGCCAGTAGCCGCCGGCCCGACGGGAGGACCCCGCAGTATTTT. This translates into CASSRRPDGRTPQYF.